These 10 T cell receptor beta chains came from one sample sequenced in a study of blood T cell repertoires in COVID-19. The method was immunoSEQ multiplex PCR; TCRdb's version includes in-frame clones alone and lacks a portion of them. The sample carries about 120,000 clones, 81% recorded once. The sample was peripheral blood. These receptors were taken from a human donor in a cohort sampled during active COVID-19.

The rearrangement uses TRBV7-9 and TRBJ2-7; 8 nucleotides match TRBD2. Germline CDR1 is SEHNR and CDR2 is FQNEAQ (reference sequence). The CDR3 runs to 15 residues. The V segment lost 5 bases and the J segment 0 bases; nucleotides outside the gene matches: 6. The chain's CDR3 is CASSESGTSSYEQYF. The CDR3 region has the DNA TGTGCCAGCAGCGAAAGCGGGACTAGCTCCTACGAGCAGTACTTC. The full variable domain, completed using reference TRBV7-9 and TRBJ2-7, is DTGVSQNPRHKITKRGQNVTFRCDPISEHNRLYWYRQTLGQGPEFLTYFQNEAQLEKSRLLSDRFSAERPKGSFSTLEIQRTEQGDSAMYLCASSESGTSSYEQYFGPGTRLTVT.

The rearrangement uses TRBV11-3 and TRBJ1-3; D might be TRBD1 (5 bases). Deletions cut 3 bases from V and 1 base from J, with 10 bases between. There are 15 residues in the CDR3. The V gene's germline CDR1 is SGHNT and CDR2 YENEEA. The CDR3 DNA follows: TGTGCCAGCAGCTTCCAGGGTTGGTCTGGAAACACCATATATTTT. This gives the protein CASSFQGWSGNTIYF. Using reference TRBV11-3 and TRBJ1-3 for the parts outside the CDR3, the full variable domain is EAGVVQSPRYKIIEKKQPVAFWCNPISGHNTLYWYLQNLGQGPELLIRYENEEAVDDSQLPKDRFSAERLKGVDSTLKIQPAELGDSAVYLCASSFQGWSGNTIYFGEGSWLTVV.

This rearrangement joins TRBV5-4 to TRBJ1-4; D unresolved. CDR1 is SGHNT, CDR2 YYREEE, per germline (reference sequence). This CDR3 is 16 amino acids long. V lost 0 bases and J lost 0, with 9 bases in between. The CDR3 nucleotides are TGTGCCAGCAGCTTGGGTGAGGGAGCAACTAATGAAAAACTGTTTTTT. It encodes CASSLGEGATNEKLFF.

V gene TRBV4-3 combines with J gene TRBJ2-1; 8 nucleotides agree with TRBD2. From germline, CDR1 is LGHNA and CDR2 YSLEER. The J segment lost 4 bases and the V segment lost 0 bases, leaving 5 bases of the junction unmatched. The CDR3 consists of 16 residues. The chain's CDR3 is CASSQDFSGGYNEQFF. The CDR3, as DNA: TGCGCCAGCAGCCAAGACTTCAGCGGGGGTTACAATGAGCAGTTCTTC.

The gene calls are TRBV3-1 (or the pseudogene TRBV3-2) and TRBJ1-1, with D possibly matching TRBD1 (6 bases). The V end lost 5 bases, the J end lost 11 bases, and 21 bases lay between the germline ends. This CDR3 is 14 amino acids long. Germline V CDR1 and CDR2: LGHDT, YNNKEL (reference sequence). This chain's CDR3 is CASSGDGTPTPAFF. The CDR3 DNA is TGTGCCAGCAGCGGTGACGGGACACCCACTCCCGCTTTCTTT.

The chain joins TRBV4-1 to TRBJ1-3; 7 nucleotides align to TRBD1. From germline, CDR1 is MGHRA and CDR2 YSYEKL. Trimming took 5 bases from V and 2 from J; bases not matched to a gene: 9. This CDR3 has 16 amino acids. The CDR3 sequence: CASSLLIQGTGNTIYF. The CDR3 bases are TGCGCCAGCAGCTTACTTATACAGGGGACTGGAAACACCATATATTTT.

V and J are TRBV3-1 (or the pseudogene TRBV3-2) and TRBJ2-7; possible D gene TRBD1, 5 bases. The V and J ends lost 2 bases and 5 bases respectively, with 19 bases between them. The CDR3 is 16 amino acids. Germline assignment: CDR1 LGHDT and CDR2 YNNKEL (reference sequence). The CDR3 coding sequence is TGTGCCAGCAGCCAAAACTGGGGCAATCTTGTACACGAGCAGTACTTC. Translating it yields CASSQNWGNLVHEQYF.

J is TRBJ2-7 and V is TRBV4-3, with D unresolved. V was shortened by 0 bases and J by 1 base, with 7 bases between the two germline ends. This CDR3 comprises 14 residues. Looked up from germline, CDR1 is LGHNA and CDR2 is YSLEER. The CDR3: CASSQDLPSYEQYF. The CDR3 DNA reads TGCGCCAGCAGCCAAGATCTACCGTCCTACGAGCAGTACTTC.

V is TRBV2 and J is TRBJ2-7; TRBD1 matches 10 bases. With 6 bases clipped from V and 9 bases from J, the junction kept 5 bases outside the gene matches. There are 12 residues in the CDR3. Germline V gives CDR1 SNHLY, CDR2 FYNNEI. As DNA, the CDR3 is TGTGCCAGCAGCGGACAGGGGGGAGCGCAGTACTTC. Residues: CASSGQGGAQYF. The full variable domain, in which reference TRBV2 and TRBJ2-7 provide the parts outside the CDR3, is EPEVTQTPSHQVTQMGQEVILRCVPISNHLYFYWYRQILGQKVEFLVSFYNNEISEKSEIFDDQFSVERPDGSNFTLKIRSTKLEDSAMYFCASSGQGGAQYFGPGTRLTVT.

The chain carries TRBV11-2 and TRBJ1-1; D is unclear. Germline CDR1 SGHAT, CDR2 FQNNGV. The germline V and J ends were trimmed by 0 bases and 8 bases, with 13 bases remaining between them. This CDR3 has 14 residues. CDR3 DNA sequence: TGTGCCAGCAGCTTAGATCCCACTTCGGGGGAAGCTTTCTTT. This gives the protein CASSLDPTSGEAFF.